One T cell receptor (beta chain) is described in this entry. This sample is drawn from a study of shared clonotypes between healthy human individuals. Overall study: CD8 memory received one plate per donor, CD8 naive two, CD4 memory three and CD4 naive three.

Clones were read by immunoSEQ multiplex PCR, and TCRdb kept only the in-frame ones, dropping some. This sample yields roughly 650,000 clones, of which 95% to 98% are seen a single time; roughly 0.05% belongs to the top ten. A CD45RA+ naive subset and a CD45RA-negative memory subset were split from CD4+ cells. Sequencing was carried out using naive CD4+ T cells sorted from blood. Subset specified: CD45RA+ positively selected. This TCR was sampled from a woman in her thirties in good health.

The DNA of the CDR3 is TGTGCCAGCAGCTCCACCGATAGGGCTAAGAACACTGAAGCTTTCTTT. Translated: CASSSTDRAKNTEAFF. This chain connects TRBV7-9 to TRBJ1-1, with D unresolved. The V end was cut by 4 bases, the J end by 1 base, with 16 bases between. The CDR3 loop spans 16 amino acids. Germline V CDR1 and CDR2: SEHNR, FQNEAQ (reference sequence). Full variable domain (missing parts from reference TRBV7-9 and TRBJ1-1): DTGVSQNPRHKITKRGQNVTFRCDPISEHNRLYWYRQTLGQGPEFLTYFQNEAQLEKSRLLSDRFSAERPKGSFSTLEIQRTEQGDSAMYLCASSSTDRAKNTEAFFGQGTRLTVV.